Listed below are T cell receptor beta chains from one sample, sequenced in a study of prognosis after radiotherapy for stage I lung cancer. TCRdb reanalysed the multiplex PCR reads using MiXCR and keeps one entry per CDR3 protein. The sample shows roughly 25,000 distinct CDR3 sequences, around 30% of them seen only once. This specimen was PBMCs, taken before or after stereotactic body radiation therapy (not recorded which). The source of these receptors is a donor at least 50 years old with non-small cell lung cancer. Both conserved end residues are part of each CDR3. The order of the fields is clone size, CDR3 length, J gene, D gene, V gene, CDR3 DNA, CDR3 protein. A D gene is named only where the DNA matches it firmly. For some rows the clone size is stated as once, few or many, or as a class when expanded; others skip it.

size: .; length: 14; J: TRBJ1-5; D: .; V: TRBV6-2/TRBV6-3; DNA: TGTGTCAGCAGCAACCGACCGCCAGATTGGCCCCAGCATTTT; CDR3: CVSSNRPPDWPQHF
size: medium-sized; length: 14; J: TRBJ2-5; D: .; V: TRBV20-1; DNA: TGCAGTGCTAGAGATACGGGGGGCCCAGAGACCCAGTACTTC; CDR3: CSARDTGGPETQYF
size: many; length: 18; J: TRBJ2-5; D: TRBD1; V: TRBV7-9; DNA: TGTGCCAGCAGCCCGGGACAGGAGGGACGTGTGAAAAAAGAGACCCAGTACTTC; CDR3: CASSPGQEGRVKKETQYF
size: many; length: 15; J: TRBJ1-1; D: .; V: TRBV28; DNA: TGTGCCAGCAGTTCCCTATGGGGGGAGAACACTGAAGCTTTCTTT; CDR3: CASSSLWGENTEAFF
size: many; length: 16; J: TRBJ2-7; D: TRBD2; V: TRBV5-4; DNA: TGTGCCAGCAGCTCTGGGCGGACTAGCCGAGTTGGCGAGCAGTACTTC; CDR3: CASSSGRTSRVGEQYF
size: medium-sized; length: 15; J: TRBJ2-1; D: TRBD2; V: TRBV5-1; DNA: TGCGCCAGCAGCTGGCTCCCTAGCGGGCACAATGAGCAGTTCTTC; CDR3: CASSWLPSGHNEQFF
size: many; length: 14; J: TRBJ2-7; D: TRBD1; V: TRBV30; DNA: TGTGCCTGGAGTGTACTCGGGACAGTCTACGAGCAGTACTTC; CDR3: CAWSVLGTVYEQYF
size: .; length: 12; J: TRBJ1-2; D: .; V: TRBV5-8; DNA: TGTGCCAGCAGCATTGGAACAGGCGGCTACACCTTC; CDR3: CASSIGTGGYTF
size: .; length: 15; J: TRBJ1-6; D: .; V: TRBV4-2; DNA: TGTGCCAGCAGCCGGGATGACAGGACCAATTCACCCCTCCACTTT; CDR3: CASSRDDRTNSPLHF
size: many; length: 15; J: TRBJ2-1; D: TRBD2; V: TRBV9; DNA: TGTGCCAGCAGCGTAGCCAGCGGGGGGGCGGATGAGCAGTTCTTC; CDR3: CASSVASGGADEQFF
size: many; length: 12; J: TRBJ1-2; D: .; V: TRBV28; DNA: TGTGCCAGCAGTTCCCCATCCAAAGGCTACACCTTC; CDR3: CASSSPSKGYTF